This TCR beta chain was captured in a study of identical twins. Via MiXCR, TCRdb re-called the 5' RACE reads, giving one row per CDR3 protein. The table lists under 500,000 distinct CDR3 sequences, 13% to 15% of them singletons, with approximately 0.98% in the top ten. General observations from the study: When twins shared out-of-frame alpha sequences, those sequences had excess low generation probability. Twins' excess sharing was less marked for out-of-frame beta sequences. Potential partial confounding of zero-insertion analyses by invariant MAIT and iNKT cells was noted. High-abundance cord blood beta clonotypes had fewer insertions; memory repertoires showed none.

CDR3 length: 16 amino acids. Germline V gives CDR1 SGHVS, CDR2 FQNEAQ. V lost 3 bases, J lost 0 bases, and 12 bases lay in between. Details on this clonotype: Antigen: not known.

These same data were also listed under a study on yellow fever vaccine responses in identical twins.

The source is a woman aged 18-29 years in good health. Sequenced: CD4+ T cells sorted from blood. The chain has TRBV7-8 and TRBJ1-3; D is unclear. This CDR3 reads CASSFVESYSGNTIYF. The CDR3 DNA sequence: TGTGCCAGCAGCTTTGTAGAGAGCTACTCTGGAAACACCATATATTTT.